These 10 T cell receptor beta chains were all obtained from the same sample, sequenced in a study of T cells in Graves' hyperthyroidism and ophthalmopathy. Amplification of TCR beta CDR3 regions used RNA as the template. TCR CDR3 underwent first-round RT-PCR with the HTBI primer set. TCRdb reprocessed the multiplex PCR reads via MiXCR and lists one record per CDR3 protein. The table includes about 560,000 distinct CDR3 sequences, more than 45% detected once. What was sequenced was peripheral blood or thyroid tissue (not recorded which). These receptor sequences come from a woman aged 18-35 years with Graves' hyperthyroidism.

This clonotype came up a few times. The genes are TRBV9 and TRBJ1-1, with 8 bases matching TRBD1. V lost 4 bases, J lost 7 bases, and 15 bases stayed unmatched. Germline values: CDR1 SGDLS, CDR2 YYNGEE. The CDR3 is 16 residues long. The CDR3 region has the DNA TGTGCCAGCAGCTCGAAGACAGGGGCGTTGGAAATTGAAGCTTTCTTT. This codes for CASSSKTGALEIEAFF.

This clonotype was seen ten or more times. The chain couples TRBV7-9 to TRBJ1-2; D might be TRBD1 (5 bases). The CDR3 extends over 12 amino acids. From germline, CDR1 is SEHNR and CDR2 FQNEAQ (reference sequence). V lost 5 bases and J 7 bases, leaving 11 bases between the germline ends. CDR3 in DNA: TGTGCCAGCAGCACATCGGGGGTTGGCTACACCTTC. Translated: CASSTSGVGYTF.

This clonotype was detected only a few times. V is TRBV20-1 and J is TRBJ1-4, with TRBD1 as a possible D gene (5 bases). The CDR3 loop spans 14 amino acids. CDR1 is DFQATT, CDR2 SNEGSKA, per germline (reference sequence). With 6 bases removed from V and 5 bases from J, the gap between germline ends came to 16 bases. The chain's CDR3 is CSAVSGTDNEKLFF. In nucleotides, the CDR3 is TGCAGTGCGGTATCTGGGACGGACAATGAAAAACTGTTTTTT.

J is TRBJ1-1 and V is TRBV11-2; D remains unclear. This CDR3 has 14 amino acids. V was shortened by 5 bases and J by 4 bases, with 14 bases between the two germline ends. Germline V gene lookup returns CDR1 SGHAT and CDR2 FQNNGV. The CDR3 DNA sequence: TGTGCCAGCAGCACCCAGCGGGCGGGCACTGAAGCTTTCTTT. It translates to CASSTQRAGTEAFF.

The V gene is TRBV24-1, the J gene TRBJ2-2; D gene unclear. From germline, CDR1 is KGHDR and CDR2 SFDVKD. V lost 4 bases and J 6 bases, leaving 5 bases between the germline ends. CDR3 length: 12 residues. CDR3 amino acids: CATSESSGELFF. CDR3 bases: TGTGCCACCAGTGAGTCATCCGGGGAGCTGTTTTTT.

This clonotype has a count of ten or more. The chain employs TRBV24-1 and TRBJ2-3; no reliable D call. This CDR3 contains 12 residues. Trimming removed 6 bases from V and 3 bases from J, with 6 bases in between. Looked up from germline, CDR1 is KGHDR and CDR2 is SFDVKD. The CDR3 DNA reads as TGTGCCACCAGTTGGGCGACAGATACGCAGTATTTT. Translating it yields CATSWATDTQYF.

The chain recombines TRBV6-1 with TRBJ1-2; tentative D call: TRBD1 (6 bases). CDR3 size: 11 residues. V lost 6 bases to trimming and J lost 8 bases, with 10 bases between them. The germline V gene has CDR1 MNHNS and CDR2 SASEGT. CDR3: CASSRGRGYTF. The CDR3 DNA reads as TGTGCCAGCAGCAGGGGCCGCGGCTACACCTTC.

There are a few counts of this clonotype. The chain couples TRBV7-6 to TRBJ2-7; TRBD2 aligns across 7 bases. The germline V gene encodes CDR1 SGHVS and CDR2 FNYEAQ. Unmatched junction bases numbered 13, after V lost 4 bases and J lost 4 bases. The CDR3 consists of 16 residues. CDR3 DNA: TGTGCCAGCAGCTCCCGCCGGGGGGAGGGCCTTTACGAGCAGTACTTC. Encoded protein: CASSSRRGEGLYEQYF. The full variable domain, in which reference TRBV7-6 and TRBJ2-7 provide the parts outside the CDR3, is GAGVSQSPRYKVTKRGQDVALRCDPISGHVSLYWYRQALGQGPEFLTYFNYEAQQDKSGLPNDRFSAERPEGSISTLTIQRTEQRDSAMYRCASSSRRGEGLYEQYFGPGTRLTVT.

The chain combines TRBV5-1 with TRBJ2-5; D perhaps matches TRBD2 (5 bases). The CDR3 sequence is 13 residues long. With 5 bases removed from V and 3 bases from J, the gap between germline ends came to 11 bases. Germline V gene sequence: CDR1 SGHRS, CDR2 YFSETQ. CDR3 DNA: TGCGCCAGCAGGGTAAGGGAGAAAGAGACCCAGTACTTC. Translating gives CASRVREKETQYF. Filled out from reference TRBV5-1 and TRBJ2-5, the complete variable domain reads KAGVTQTPRYLIKTRGQQVTLSCSPISGHRSVSWYQQTPGQGLQFLFEYFSETQRNKGNFPGRFSGRQFSNSRSEMNVSTLELGDSALYLCASRVREKETQYFGPGTRLLVL.

This clonotype was seen at least ten times. The gene calls are TRBV7-8 and TRBJ1-1; possible D gene TRBD1, 6 bases. There are 15 residues in the CDR3. Germline-derived CDR1 and CDR2 are SGHVS and FQNEAQ. V lost 4 bases and J lost 6, with 18 bases in between. In DNA, the CDR3 is TGTGCCAGCAGCTCCCCGACAGGAAGGGTGGCTGAAGCTTTCTTT. Amino acid sequence: CASSSPTGRVAEAFF.